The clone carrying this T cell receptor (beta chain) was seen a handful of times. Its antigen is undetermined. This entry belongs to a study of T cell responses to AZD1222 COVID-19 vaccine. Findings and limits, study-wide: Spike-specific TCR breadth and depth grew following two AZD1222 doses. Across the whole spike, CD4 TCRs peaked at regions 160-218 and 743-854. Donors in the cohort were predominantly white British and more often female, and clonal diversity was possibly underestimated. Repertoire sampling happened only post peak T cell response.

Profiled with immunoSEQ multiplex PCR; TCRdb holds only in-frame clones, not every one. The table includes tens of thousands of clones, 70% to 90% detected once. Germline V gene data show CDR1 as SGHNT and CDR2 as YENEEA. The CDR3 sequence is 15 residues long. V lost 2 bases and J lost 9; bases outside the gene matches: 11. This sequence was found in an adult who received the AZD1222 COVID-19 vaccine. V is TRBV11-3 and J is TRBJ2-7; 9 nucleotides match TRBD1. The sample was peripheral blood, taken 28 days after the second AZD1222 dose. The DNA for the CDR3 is TGTGCCAGCAGCTTAAGGGACAGGGTAGTTCTAAGGCAGTACTTC. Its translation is CASSLRDRVVLRQYF.